This TCR beta chain was obtained from a study of cytomegalovirus exposure and HLA in healthy donors. Study-wide points: Data from an earlier analysis indicated that most TCR beta V segments were productive either about 90% or about 30% of the time.

PCR was performed using 60 Vbeta and 13 Jbeta primers. The protocol was immunoSEQ multiplex PCR, while the TCRdb copy is restricted to in-frame clones and leaves out a portion. The sample contains around 120,000 clones, 70% to 85% of which appear only once. V dropped 4 bases and J dropped 5; count of bases not matched to a gene: 16. The V gene's germline CDR1 is SGHRS and CDR2 YFSETQ. The CDR3 contains 17 residues. This clone was seen a handful of times. Its matching antigen is unknown. This TCR derives from a woman aged 50 to 60 in good health and CMV-seropositive. Material for sequencing was PBMCs. The rearrangement uses TRBV5-1 and TRBJ2-5; 8 bases are a match to TRBD1. The CDR3 loop reads CASSPRGTGGLGETQYF. As DNA, the CDR3 is TGCGCCAGCAGCCCGAGAGGGACAGGCGGACTGGGGGAGACCCAGTACTTC. Filled out from reference TRBV5-1 and TRBJ2-5, the complete variable domain reads KAGVTQTPRYLIKTRGQQVTLSCSPISGHRSVSWYQQTPGQGLQFLFEYFSETQRNKGNFPGRFSGRQFSNSRSEMNVSTLELGDSALYLCASSPRGTGGLGETQYFGPGTRLLVL.